This TCR beta chain was documented in a study of blood T cell repertoires in COVID-19. V was trimmed by 2 bases and J by 12 bases, leaving 14 bases between them. Germline V lookup: CDR1 SGHDN, CDR2 FVKESK. The CDR3 sequence is 13 residues long. TCRdb keeps only in-frame clones here, not all; method: immunoSEQ multiplex PCR. The table records a few hundred thousand clones, more than 85% of them present only once. The chain joins TRBV14 to TRBJ2-1, with D perhaps matching TRBD2 (5 bases). Sequencing input: peripheral blood. The sequence came from a man aged 55 to 70 with acute or convalescent COVID-19. The CDR3 loop is CASSQLTRSWQFF. CDR3 sequence (DNA): TGTGCCAGCAGCCAACTAACTAGGAGTTGGCAGTTCTTC.